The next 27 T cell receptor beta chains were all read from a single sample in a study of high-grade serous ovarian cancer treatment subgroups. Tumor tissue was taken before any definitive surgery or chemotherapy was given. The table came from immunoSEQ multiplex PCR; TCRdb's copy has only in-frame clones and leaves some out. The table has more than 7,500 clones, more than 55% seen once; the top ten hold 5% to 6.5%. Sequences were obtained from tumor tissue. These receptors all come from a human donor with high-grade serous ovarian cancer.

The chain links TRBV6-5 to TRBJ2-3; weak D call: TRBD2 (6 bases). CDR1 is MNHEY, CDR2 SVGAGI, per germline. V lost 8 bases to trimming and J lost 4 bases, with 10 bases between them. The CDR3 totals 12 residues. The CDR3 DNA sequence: TGTGCCAGCCGTACGGGAGCAGATACGCAGTATTTT. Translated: CASRTGADTQYF.

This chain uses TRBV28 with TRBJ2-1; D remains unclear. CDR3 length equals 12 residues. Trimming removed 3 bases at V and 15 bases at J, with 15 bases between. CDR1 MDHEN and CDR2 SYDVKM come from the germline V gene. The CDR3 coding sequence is TGTGCCAGCAGTTTTCGGAGTCAGGACCCGTTCTTC. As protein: CASSFRSQDPFF.

The CDR3 sequence: CASSRTGGPMGLPQHF. The CDR3 DNA reads as TGTGCCAGCAGTCGCACAGGGGGACCGATGGGGTTGCCCCAGCATTTT. The V call is TRBV28, the J call TRBJ1-5, with 8 nucleotides matching TRBD1. The V gene's germline CDR1 is MDHEN and CDR2 SYDVKM. This CDR3 has 16 amino acids. V was clipped by 5 bases and J by 9 bases; unmatched bases: 15.

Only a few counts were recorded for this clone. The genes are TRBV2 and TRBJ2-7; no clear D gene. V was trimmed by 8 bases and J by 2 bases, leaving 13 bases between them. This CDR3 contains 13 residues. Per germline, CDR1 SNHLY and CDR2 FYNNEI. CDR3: CASCPGPTYEQYF. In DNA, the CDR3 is TGTGCCAGCTGCCCCGGGCCCACCTACGAGCAGTACTTC.

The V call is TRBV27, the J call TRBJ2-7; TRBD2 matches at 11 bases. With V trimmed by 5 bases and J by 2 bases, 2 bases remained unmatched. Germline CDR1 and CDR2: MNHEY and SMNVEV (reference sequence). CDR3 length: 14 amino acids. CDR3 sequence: CASSGTSGTYEQYF. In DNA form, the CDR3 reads TGTGCCAGCAGTGGGACTAGCGGTACCTACGAGCAGTACTTC.

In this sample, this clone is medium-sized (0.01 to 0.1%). CDR3 DNA sequence: TGTGCCAGCAAGGAGGGAAGCTATGGCTACACCTTC. It encodes CASKEGSYGYTF. This sequence joins TRBV6-5 and TRBJ1-2; D unresolved. The length of the CDR3 is 12 residues. Trimming took 7 bases from V and 4 from J, leaving 10 bases between them. Germline V CDR1 and CDR2: MNHEY, SVGAGI.

The CDR3 region has the DNA TGCGCCAGCAGCCTAAGACAGGGTCTCGCTAGGGAGACCCAGTACTTC. Its translation is CASSLRQGLARETQYF. The chain has TRBV5-1 and TRBJ2-5, with 7 bases matching TRBD1. The germline gives CDR1 SGHRS, CDR2 YFSETQ. CDR3 length equals 16 residues. The trim removed 4 bases at V and 5 bases at J, leaving 14 bases unmatched. The full variable domain, completed using reference TRBV5-1 and TRBJ2-5, is KAGVTQTPRYLIKTRGQQVTLSCSPISGHRSVSWYQQTPGQGLQFLFEYFSETQRNKGNFPGRFSGRQFSNSRSEMNVSTLELGDSALYLCASSLRQGLARETQYFGPGTRLLVL.

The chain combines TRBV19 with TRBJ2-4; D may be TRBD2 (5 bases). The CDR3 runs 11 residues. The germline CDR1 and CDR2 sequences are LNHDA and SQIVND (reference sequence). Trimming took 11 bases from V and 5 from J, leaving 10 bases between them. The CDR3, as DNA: TGTGCCCGGCGGGCACAAAACATTCAGTACTTC. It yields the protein CARRAQNIQYF.

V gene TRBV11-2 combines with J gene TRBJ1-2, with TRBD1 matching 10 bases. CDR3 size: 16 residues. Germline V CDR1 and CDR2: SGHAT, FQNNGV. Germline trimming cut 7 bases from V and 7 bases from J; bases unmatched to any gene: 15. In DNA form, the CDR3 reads TGTGCCAGCACTTGGACAGGGGGAGGTGAAGTCGCTGGCTACACCTTC. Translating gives CASTWTGGGEVAGYTF. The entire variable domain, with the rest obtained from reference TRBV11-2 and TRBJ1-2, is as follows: EAGVAQSPRYKIIEKRQSVAFWCNPISGHATLYWYQQILGQGPKLLIQFQNNGVVDDSQLPKDRFSAERLKGVDSTLKIQPAKLEDSAVYLCASTWTGGGEVAGYTFGSGTRLTVV.

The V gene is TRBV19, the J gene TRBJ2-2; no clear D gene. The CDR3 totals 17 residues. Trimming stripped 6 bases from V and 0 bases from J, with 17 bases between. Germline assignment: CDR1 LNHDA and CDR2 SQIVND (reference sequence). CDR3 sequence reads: CASSERAWGSNTGELFF. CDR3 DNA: TGTGCCAGTAGCGAAAGAGCATGGGGTTCGAACACCGGGGAGCTGTTTTTT.

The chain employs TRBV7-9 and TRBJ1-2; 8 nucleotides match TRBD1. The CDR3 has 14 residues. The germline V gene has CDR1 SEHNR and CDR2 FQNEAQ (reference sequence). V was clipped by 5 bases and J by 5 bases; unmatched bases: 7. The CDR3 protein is CASSGGQGGYGYTF. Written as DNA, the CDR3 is TGTGCCAGCAGCGGCGGACAGGGCGGGTATGGCTACACCTTC.

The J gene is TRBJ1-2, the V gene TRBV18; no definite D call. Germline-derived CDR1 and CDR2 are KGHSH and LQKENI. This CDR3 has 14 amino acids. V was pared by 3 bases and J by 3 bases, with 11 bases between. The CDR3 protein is CASSPGPPHYGYTF. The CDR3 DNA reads TGTGCCAGCTCACCCGGGCCGCCTCACTATGGCTACACCTTC.

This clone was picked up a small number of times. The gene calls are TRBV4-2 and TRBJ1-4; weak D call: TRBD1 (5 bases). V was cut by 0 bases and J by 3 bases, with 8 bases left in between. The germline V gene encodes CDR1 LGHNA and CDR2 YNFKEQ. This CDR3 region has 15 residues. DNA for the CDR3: TGTGCCAGCAGCCAAGATATAGGGGCTAATGAAAAACTGTTTTTT. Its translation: CASSQDIGANEKLFF.

CDR3 bases: TGTGCCAGCAGTTTGGGACTCGTCTCCTACGAGCAGTACTTC. It codes for CASSLGLVSYEQYF. J is TRBJ2-7 and V is TRBV6-6; D possibly corresponds to TRBD2 (6 bases). V was clipped by 4 bases and J by 0 bases, with 10 bases between them. Germline V lookup: CDR1 MNHNY, CDR2 SVGAGI (reference sequence). CDR3 size: 14 residues.

The CDR3 DNA reads TGCGCCAGCAGCTTGGGACTTAGGGCAGATACGCAGTATTTT. Amino acid sequence: CASSLGLRADTQYF. The V call is TRBV5-1, the J call TRBJ2-3; no clear D gene. V lost 0 bases and J 4 bases, leaving 9 bases between the germline ends. Looked up from germline, CDR1 is SGHRS and CDR2 is YFSETQ. The CDR3 has 14 residues.

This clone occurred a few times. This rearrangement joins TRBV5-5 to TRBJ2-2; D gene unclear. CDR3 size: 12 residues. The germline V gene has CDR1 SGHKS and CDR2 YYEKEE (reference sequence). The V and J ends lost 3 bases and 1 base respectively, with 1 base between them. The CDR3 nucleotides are TGTGCCAGCAGCTGGAACACCGGGGAGCTGTTTTTT. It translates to CASSWNTGELFF.

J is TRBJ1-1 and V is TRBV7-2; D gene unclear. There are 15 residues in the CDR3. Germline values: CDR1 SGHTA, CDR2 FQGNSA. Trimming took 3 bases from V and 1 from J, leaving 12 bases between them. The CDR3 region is CASSFKVGGNTEAFF. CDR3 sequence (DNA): TGTGCCAGCAGCTTCAAGGTAGGAGGGAACACTGAAGCTTTCTTT.

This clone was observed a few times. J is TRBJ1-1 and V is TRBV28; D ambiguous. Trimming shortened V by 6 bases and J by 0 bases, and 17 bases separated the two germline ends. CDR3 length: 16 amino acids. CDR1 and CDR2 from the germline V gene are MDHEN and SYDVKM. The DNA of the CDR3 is TGTGCCAGCAGCCGTGTGGGGAGCGCTTTGAACACTGAAGCTTTCTTT. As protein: CASSRVGSALNTEAFF. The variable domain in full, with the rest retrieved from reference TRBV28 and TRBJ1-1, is DVKVTQSSRYLVKRTGEKVFLECVQDMDHENMFWYRQDPGLGLRLIYFSYDVKMKEKGDIPEGYSVSREKKERFSLILESASTNQTSMYLCASSRVGSALNTEAFFGQGTRLTVV.

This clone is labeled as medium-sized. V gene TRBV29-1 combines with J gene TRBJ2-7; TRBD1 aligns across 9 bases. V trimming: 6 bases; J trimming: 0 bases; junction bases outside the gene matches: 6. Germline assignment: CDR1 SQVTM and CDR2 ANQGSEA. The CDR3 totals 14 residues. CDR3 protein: CSVGQGLPSYEQYF. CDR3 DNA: TGCAGCGTGGGACAGGGTCTACCCTCCTACGAGCAGTACTTC.

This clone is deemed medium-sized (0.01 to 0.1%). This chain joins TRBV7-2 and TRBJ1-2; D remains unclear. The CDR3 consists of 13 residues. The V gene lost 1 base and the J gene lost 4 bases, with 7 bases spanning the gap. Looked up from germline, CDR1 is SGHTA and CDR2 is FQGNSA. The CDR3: CASSLGTVYGYTF. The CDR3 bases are TGTGCCAGCAGCTTAGGTACGGTCTATGGCTACACCTTC.

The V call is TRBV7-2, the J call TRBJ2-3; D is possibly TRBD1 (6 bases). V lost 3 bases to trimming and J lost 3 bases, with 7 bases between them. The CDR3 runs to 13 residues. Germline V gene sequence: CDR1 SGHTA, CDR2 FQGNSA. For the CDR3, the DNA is TGTGCCAGCAGCTTTCAGGGGACAGATACGCAGTATTTT. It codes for CASSFQGTDTQYF.

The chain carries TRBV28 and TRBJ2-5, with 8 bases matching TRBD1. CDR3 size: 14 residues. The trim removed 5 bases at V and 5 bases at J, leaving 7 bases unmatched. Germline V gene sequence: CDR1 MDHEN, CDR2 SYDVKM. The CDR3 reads CASSGQGGWETQYF. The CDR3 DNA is TGTGCCAGCAGTGGACAGGGAGGCTGGGAGACCCAGTACTTC.

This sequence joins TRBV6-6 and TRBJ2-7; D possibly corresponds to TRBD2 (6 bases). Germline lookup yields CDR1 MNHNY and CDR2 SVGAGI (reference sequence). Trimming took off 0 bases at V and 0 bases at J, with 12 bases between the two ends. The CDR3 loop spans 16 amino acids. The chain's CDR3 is CASSYSRTTLSYEQYF. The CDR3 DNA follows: TGTGCCAGCAGTTACTCGAGGACTACCCTCTCCTACGAGCAGTACTTC.

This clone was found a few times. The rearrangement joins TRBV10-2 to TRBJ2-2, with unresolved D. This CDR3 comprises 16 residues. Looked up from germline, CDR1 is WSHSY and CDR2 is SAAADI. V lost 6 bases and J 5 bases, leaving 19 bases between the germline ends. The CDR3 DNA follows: TGCGCCAGCAGCCACCAGCGTGGGCGGCGAACCGGGGAGCTGTTTTTT. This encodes CASSHQRGRRTGELFF.

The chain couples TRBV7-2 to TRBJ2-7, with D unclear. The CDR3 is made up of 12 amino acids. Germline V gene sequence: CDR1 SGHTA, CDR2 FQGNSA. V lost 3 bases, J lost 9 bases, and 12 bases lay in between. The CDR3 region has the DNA TGTGCCAGCAGCTTCCCACGAGTCGGGCAGTACTTC. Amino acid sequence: CASSFPRVGQYF. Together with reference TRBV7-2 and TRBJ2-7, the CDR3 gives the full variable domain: GAGVSQSPSNKVTEKGKDVELRCDPISGHTALYWYRQSLGQGLEFLIYFQGNSAPDKSGLPSDRFSAERTGGSVSTLTIQRTQQEDSAVYLCASSFPRVGQYFGPGTRLTVT.

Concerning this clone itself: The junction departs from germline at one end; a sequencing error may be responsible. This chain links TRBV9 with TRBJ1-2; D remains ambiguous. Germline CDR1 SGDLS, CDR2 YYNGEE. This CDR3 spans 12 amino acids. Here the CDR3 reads CASSMTNYGYIF. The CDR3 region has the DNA TGTGCCAGCAGTATGACTAACTATGGCTACATCTTC.

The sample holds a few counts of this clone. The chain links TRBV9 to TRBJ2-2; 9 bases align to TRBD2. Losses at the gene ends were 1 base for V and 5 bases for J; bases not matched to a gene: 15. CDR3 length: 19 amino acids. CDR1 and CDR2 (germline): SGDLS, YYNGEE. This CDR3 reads CASSVRGTLAGPQTGELFF. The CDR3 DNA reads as TGTGCCAGCAGCGTAAGAGGCACCCTAGCGGGACCCCAGACCGGGGAGCTGTTTTTT.